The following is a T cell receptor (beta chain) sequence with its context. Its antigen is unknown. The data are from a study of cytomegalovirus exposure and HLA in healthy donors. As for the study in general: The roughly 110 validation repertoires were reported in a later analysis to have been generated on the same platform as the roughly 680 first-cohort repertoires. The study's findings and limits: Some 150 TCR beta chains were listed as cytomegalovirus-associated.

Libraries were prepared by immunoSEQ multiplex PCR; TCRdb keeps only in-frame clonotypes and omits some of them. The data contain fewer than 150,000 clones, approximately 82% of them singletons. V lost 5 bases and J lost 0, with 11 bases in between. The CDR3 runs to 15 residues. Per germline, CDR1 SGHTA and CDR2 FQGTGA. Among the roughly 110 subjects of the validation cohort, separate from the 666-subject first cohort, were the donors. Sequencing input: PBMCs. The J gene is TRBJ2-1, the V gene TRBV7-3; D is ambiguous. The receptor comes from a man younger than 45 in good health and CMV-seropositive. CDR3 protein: CASSPNRDSYNEQFF. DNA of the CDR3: TGTGCCAGCAGCCCCAACCGAGACTCCTACAATGAGCAGTTCTTC.